Listed below are T cell receptor beta chains from one sample, sequenced in a study of CD8+ T cells in alopecia areata. Only in-frame clones appear in the TCRdb table, and some are missing; sequencing was by immunoSEQ multiplex PCR. The table shows under 150,000 clones, with roughly four fifths occurring only once. The specimen comprised CD8+ T cells sorted from blood, sampled at week 4, from a patient treated with tofacitinib. Receptor source: a human donor with alopecia areata. CDR3s include the opening cysteine and the closing phenylalanine or tryptophan. D genes are given only for firm matches. The listing skips clone size in some rows; elsewhere it reads once, few, many or a size class.

clone size	CDR3 length	J gene	D gene	V gene	CDR3 DNA	CDR3 protein
.	14	TRBJ1-2	.	TRBV28	TGTGCCAGCAGCGAGTCGCCGTCGTTCTATGGCTACACCTTC	CASSESPSFYGYTF
.	16	TRBJ2-7	.	TRBV19	TGTGCCAGTAGTATAGTCCCCGGGACACTATTCTACGAGCAGTACTTC	CASSIVPGTLFYEQYF
.	14	TRBJ1-3	.	TRBV7-2	TGTGCCAGCAGCTCATGGTCCTCCGAAAACACCATATATTTT	CASSSWSSENTIYF
.	15	TRBJ2-1	TRBD2	TRBV4-1	TGCGCCAGCAGCCAAGGAGCGGGGGGGCTTAATGAGCAGTTCTTC	CASSQGAGGLNEQFF
.	17	TRBJ1-1	TRBD1	TRBV7-9	TGTGCCAGCAGCTTAGTTCGTGGGACAGGGGACAACACTGAAGCTTTCTTT	CASSLVRGTGDNTEAFF
.	18	TRBJ2-1	.	TRBV2	TGTGCCAGCAGTGAAGTCGCCCCTTCCAACTATTTCTACAATGAGCAGTTCTTC	CASSEVAPSNYFYNEQFF
once	14	TRBJ2-7	.	TRBV2	TGTGCCAGCAGTGAAGACCGGGGCTCCTACGAGCAGTACTTC	CASSEDRGSYEQYF
.	15	TRBJ2-3	.	TRBV9	TGTGCCAGCAGCGTAGCTGGGACCGCAGGAGATACGCAGTATTTT	CASSVAGTAGDTQYF
.	14	TRBJ2-1	TRBD2	TRBV27	TGTGCCAGCAGCTTGACTAGCGGCCTTAATGAGCAGTTCTTC	CASSLTSGLNEQFF
.	14	TRBJ2-7	.	TRBV27	TGTGCCAGCAGTCTCACGGGGCCCGCCTACGAGCAGTACTTC	CASSLTGPAYEQYF
few	14	TRBJ1-2	TRBD1	TRBV2	TGTGCCAGCAGTGAGGACAGGCCTATCTATGGCTACACCTTC	CASSEDRPIYGYTF
.	17	TRBJ2-3	.	TRBV29-1	TGCAGCGTTGAAGGGGGTTCCCTTGGTGCTGGCACAGATACGCAGTTTTTT	CSVEGGSLGAGTDTQFF
.	14	TRBJ1-2	.	TRBV18	TGTGCCAGCTCACTCTCCGGGACGGCCTATGGCTACACCTTC	CASSLSGTAYGYTF
few	17	TRBJ2-1	.	TRBV4-1	TGCGCCAGCAGCCAAGATCGAGGGGGCAGGGAGGGCCATGAGCAGTTCTTC	CASSQDRGGREGHEQFF
.	14	TRBJ1-2	TRBD1	TRBV10-3	TGTGCCATCAGTGAGTCTGCGACAGGGGATGGCTACACCTTC	CAISESATGDGYTF
.	14	TRBJ2-1	.	TRBV9	TGTGCCAGCAGCCCCCTGGAGTCCGCCAATGAGCAGTTCTTC	CASSPLESANEQFF
once	15	TRBJ2-7	.	TRBV5-1	TGCGCCAGCAGCGAAACCGGGACTCCCTCCTACGAGCAGTACTTC	CASSETGTPSYEQYF
.	12	TRBJ2-7	TRBD2	TRBV29-1	TGCAGCGCGCGGGGGGATCGGCACGAGCAGTACTTC	CSARGDRHEQYF
.	13	TRBJ2-7	.	TRBV29-1	TGCAGCGCCGAGGACTTTCAAACCTACGAGCAGTACTTC	CSAEDFQTYEQYF
once	14	TRBJ2-7	.	TRBV6-5	TGTGCCAGCAGTTACCGGGGGCTACATCGGGAGCAGTACTTC	CASSYRGLHREQYF
.	13	TRBJ2-7	.	TRBV9	TGTGCCAGCAGCGTTCAGTTCGGCTACGAGCAGTACTTC	CASSVQFGYEQYF
.	15	TRBJ2-3	.	TRBV5-6	TGTGCCACCAAACAGAGACGGGCTTTCACAGATACGCAGTATTTT	CATKQRRAFTDTQYF
.	16	TRBJ2-5	TRBD2	TRBV11-2	TGTGCCAGCAGCTTAGCGGGGACTAGTTGGGAAGAGACCCAGTACTTC	CASSLAGTSWEETQYF
few	13	TRBJ2-1	.	TRBV29-1	TGCAGCGTTGAAGGCCTAGCAGGCAATGAGCAGTTCTTC	CSVEGLAGNEQFF
.	12	TRBJ1-4	.	TRBV19	TGTGCCAGTTGTGTCGTTGGGGAAAAACTGTTTTTT	CASCVVGEKLFF
.	15	TRBJ2-7	.	TRBV2	TGTGCCAGCAGTGAATCGGCGGGGGCCTACTACGAGCAGTACTTC	CASSESAGAYYEQYF